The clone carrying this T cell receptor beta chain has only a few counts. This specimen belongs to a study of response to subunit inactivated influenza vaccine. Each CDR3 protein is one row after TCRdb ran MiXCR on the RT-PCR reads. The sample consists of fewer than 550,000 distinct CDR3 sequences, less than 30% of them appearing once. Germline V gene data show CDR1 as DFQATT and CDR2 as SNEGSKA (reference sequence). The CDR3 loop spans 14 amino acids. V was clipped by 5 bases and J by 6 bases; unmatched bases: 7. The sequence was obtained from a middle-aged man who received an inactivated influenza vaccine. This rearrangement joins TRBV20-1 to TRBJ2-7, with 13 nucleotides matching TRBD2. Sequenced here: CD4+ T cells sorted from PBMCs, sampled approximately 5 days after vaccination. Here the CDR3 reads CSAGLAGENCEQYF. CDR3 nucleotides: TGCAGTGCTGGACTAGCGGGAGAAAACTGCGAGCAGTACTTC.